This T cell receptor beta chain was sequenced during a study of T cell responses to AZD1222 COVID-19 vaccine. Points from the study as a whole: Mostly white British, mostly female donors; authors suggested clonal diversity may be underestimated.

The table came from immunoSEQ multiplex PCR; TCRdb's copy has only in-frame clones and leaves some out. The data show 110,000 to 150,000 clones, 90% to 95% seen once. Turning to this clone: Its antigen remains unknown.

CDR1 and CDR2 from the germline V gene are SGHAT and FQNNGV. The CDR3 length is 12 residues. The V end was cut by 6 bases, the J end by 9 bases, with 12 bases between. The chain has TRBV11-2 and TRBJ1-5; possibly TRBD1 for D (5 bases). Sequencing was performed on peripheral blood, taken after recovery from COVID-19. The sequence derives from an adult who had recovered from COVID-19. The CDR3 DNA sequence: TGTGCCAGCAGTATCCCTGGGGGGCCCCAGCATTTT. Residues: CASSIPGGPQHF.